Below, 15 T cell receptor beta chains from the same sample are listed, as sequenced in a study of blood T cell repertoires in COVID-19. Sequenced by immunoSEQ multiplex PCR; TCRdb stores in-frame clones only, minus some. Of 98,000 or so clones in the sample, less than 75% were seen once. The sequencing sample was made of peripheral blood. Source of these receptors: a middle-aged woman with acute or convalescent COVID-19.

The chain links TRBV18 to TRBJ1-6; TRBD1 matches at 10 bases. Per the germline V gene, CDR1 is KGHSH and CDR2 is LQKENI. The CDR3 covers 17 residues. The junction had 5 bases not matched to a gene; V was cut back by 4 bases and J by 2 bases. CDR3 in DNA: TGTGCCAGCTCACTCCGACAGGGGGCGACCTATAATTCACCCCTCCACTTT. Protein sequence: CASSLRQGATYNSPLHF.

This chain joins TRBV19 and TRBJ2-5, with 7 positions matching TRBD1. Germline V lookup: CDR1 LNHDA, CDR2 SQIVND (reference sequence). Germline trimming cut 4 bases from V and 4 bases from J; bases unmatched to any gene: 12. There are 16 residues in the CDR3. The CDR3 nucleotides are TGTGCCAGTAGTAGCGACCGACAGGGAAGCGGAGAGACCCAGTACTTC. This gives the protein CASSSDRQGSGETQYF.

This chain joins TRBV11-2 and TRBJ1-2; 9 bases line up with TRBD1. After removal of 5 bases from V and 2 bases from J, the junction contained 3 bases not matched to a gene. The CDR3 length is 14 residues. Looked up from germline, CDR1 is SGHAT and CDR2 is FQNNGV. The CDR3 spells CASSEGQGNYGYTF. CDR3 in DNA: TGTGCCAGCAGCGAGGGACAGGGAAACTATGGCTACACCTTC.

The chain carries TRBV5-1 and TRBJ2-5; TRBD1 matches 9 bases. Germline trimming cut 4 bases from V and 5 bases from J; bases unmatched to any gene: 6. Germline V gives CDR1 SGHRS, CDR2 YFSETQ. The CDR3 has 14 amino acids. CDR3 in amino acids: CASSPGQGWETQYF. The DNA of the CDR3 is TGCGCCAGCAGCCCGGGACAGGGTTGGGAGACCCAGTACTTC.

The V call is TRBV7-9, the J call TRBJ2-5; 13 nucleotides agree with TRBD2. The V and J ends lost 4 bases and 5 bases, in that order; junction bases with no gene match: 7. Germline lookup yields CDR1 SEHNR and CDR2 FQNEAQ (reference sequence). This CDR3 is built from 16 residues. This CDR3 reads CASSSGLAGVGETQYF. In DNA, the CDR3 is TGTGCCAGCAGCTCTGGACTAGCGGGGGTTGGGGAGACCCAGTACTTC. The whole variable domain, remainder taken from reference TRBV7-9 and TRBJ2-5, is DTGVSQNPRHKITKRGQNVTFRCDPISEHNRLYWYRQTLGQGPEFLTYFQNEAQLEKSRLLSDRFSAERPKGSFSTLEIQRTEQGDSAMYLCASSSGLAGVGETQYFGPGTRLLVL.

CDR3 bases: TGCGCCAGCAGCCACGGACACGTAGATGAGCAGTTCTTC. Encoded protein: CASSHGHVDEQFF. This chain joins TRBV4-1 and TRBJ2-1; tentatively, D is TRBD1 (5 bases). This CDR3 has 13 residues. V was trimmed by 3 bases and J by 8 bases, leaving 11 bases between them. In germline, CDR1 is MGHRA, CDR2 YSYEKL.

This clone was picked up a small number of times. This sequence joins TRBV20-1 and TRBJ2-5, with TRBD2 as a possible D gene (7 bases). Germline V gives CDR1 DFQATT, CDR2 SNEGSKA (reference sequence). There are 14 residues in the CDR3. V was clipped by 3 bases and J by 2 bases, with 13 bases between them. The CDR3: CSASGGGRQETQYF. CDR3 sequence (DNA): TGCAGTGCTAGTGGCGGGGGCCGGCAAGAGACCCAGTACTTC.

This chain links TRBV5-1 with TRBJ2-5, with 7 bases aligning to TRBD1. The CDR3 length is 14 residues. Per germline, CDR1 SGHRS and CDR2 YFSETQ. V trimming: 0 bases; J trimming: 2 bases; junction bases outside the gene matches: 1. DNA of the CDR3: TGCGCCAGCAGCTTGGTGGGACAGCAAGAGACCCAGTACTTC. The encoded protein is CASSLVGQQETQYF.

The chain combines TRBV5-6 with TRBJ2-2; TRBD2 matches 13 bases. The CDR3 length is 15 residues. Germline trimming cut 6 bases from V and 2 bases from J; bases unmatched to any gene: 1. Germline V CDR1 and CDR2: SGHDT, YYEEEE. CDR3 protein: CASTGLAGNTGELFF. The CDR3 DNA follows: TGTGCCAGCACGGGACTAGCGGGAAACACCGGGGAGCTGTTTTTT.

This clone is a singleton in its sample. This sequence joins TRBV6-6 and TRBJ2-5, with TRBD2 as a possible D gene (5 bases). Trimming stripped 6 bases from V and 2 bases from J, with 13 bases between. This CDR3 contains 14 residues. The germline V gene has CDR1 MNHNY and CDR2 SVGAGI (reference sequence). The CDR3 bases are TGTGCCAGCAGCCAGGACTCCCCACAAGAGACCCAGTACTTC. Its protein is CASSQDSPQETQYF.

This chain connects TRBV21-1 to TRBJ1-4; the table calls TRBD1, which could not be checked here. TRBV21-1 is a pseudogene. CDR3 length equals 16 residues. CDR3 DNA: TGTGCCAGCAGCAAAGCATGGACAGGGGAGTCGGAAAAACTGTTTTTT. This sequence encodes CASSKAWTGESEKLFF.

The V and J genes are TRBV27 and TRBJ1-6; D not resolved. Trimming pared 6 bases from V and 4 bases from J, leaving 4 bases between. The CDR3 spans 12 residues. Germline V gene data show CDR1 as MNHEY and CDR2 as SMNVEV (reference sequence). The CDR3 spells CASSLYNSPLHF. CDR3 in DNA: TGTGCCAGCAGCCTTTATAATTCACCCCTCCACTTT.

V and J are TRBV19 and TRBJ2-2, with 9 bases aligning to TRBD1. Germline V lookup: CDR1 LNHDA, CDR2 SQIVND (reference sequence). V gave up 5 bases and J gave up 5 bases; unmatched junction bases: 12. This CDR3 has 17 residues. The CDR3: CASSSLYGTGSTGELFF. The CDR3 DNA reads as TGTGCCAGTAGTTCGTTATACGGGACAGGGAGTACCGGGGAGCTGTTTTTT.

Here the CDR3 DNA reads TGTGCCACCAGTGACTCGACAGGGACCAACGTCCTGACTTTC. Translation gives CATSDSTGTNVLTF. V and J are TRBV24-1 and TRBJ2-6; 7 nucleotides align to TRBD1. The V segment lost 4 bases and the J segment 8 bases; nucleotides outside the gene matches: 4. In germline, CDR1 is KGHDR, CDR2 SFDVKD. The CDR3 is 14 residues long.

This clone came up a few times. This chain joins TRBV7-2 and TRBJ2-1, with D possibly matching TRBD2 (6 bases). Germline CDR1 is SGHTA and CDR2 is FQGNSA. The CDR3 has 12 amino acids. Trimming removed 8 bases at V and 3 bases at J, with 8 bases between. CDR3 DNA: TGTGCCAGCGGGGGGAACTACAATGAGCAGTTCTTC. Amino acid sequence: CASGGNYNEQFF.